These 17 T cell receptor beta chains share one sample of origin, sequenced in a study of blood T cell repertoires in COVID-19. Only in-frame clones appear in the TCRdb table, and some are missing; sequencing was by immunoSEQ multiplex PCR. The sample shows over 150,000 clones, about four fifths of them seen only once. The sample taken for sequencing was PBMCs or T cells enriched from blood (not recorded which). These receptors were taken from a man aged 35 to 55 who had recovered from COVID-19.

The chain links TRBV18 to TRBJ1-1, with D possibly TRBD1 on 5 matching bases. CDR1 KGHSH and CDR2 LQKENI come from the germline V gene. The CDR3 runs 16 residues. Trimming stripped 3 bases from V and 3 bases from J, with 17 bases between. CDR3 amino acids: CASSPQGRNQDTEAFF. CDR3 bases: TGTGCCAGCTCACCCCAGGGTAGGAACCAGGACACTGAAGCTTTCTTT.

This clone was counted at least ten times. V usage is TRBV5-1 and J usage is TRBJ2-2; 7 bases map to TRBD1. Looked up from germline, CDR1 is SGHRS and CDR2 is YFSETQ. Losses at the gene ends were 5 bases for V and 0 bases for J; bases not matched to a gene: 7. CDR3 length: 16 amino acids. The CDR3 bases are TGCGCCAGCAGAATGAGAGGGGGCGCGAACACCGGGGAGCTGTTTTTT. As protein: CASRMRGGANTGELFF.

The V and J genes are TRBV18 and TRBJ1-2, with TRBD1 matching 12 bases. The CDR3 is made up of 15 amino acids. V shed 4 bases, J shed 4 bases, and the junction held 4 bases outside the gene matches. Per germline, CDR1 KGHSH and CDR2 LQKENI. DNA for the CDR3: TGTGCCAGCTCACGTGGGACAGGGGGCTTCTATGGCTACACCTTC. Translation gives CASSRGTGGFYGYTF.

This clone was observed once. The J gene is TRBJ2-3, the V gene TRBV3-1 (or the pseudogene TRBV3-2); 11 bases match TRBD2. Germline values: CDR1 LGHDT, CDR2 YNNKEL (reference sequence). V dropped 5 bases and J dropped 5; count of bases not matched to a gene: 6. The CDR3 is 15 residues long. CDR3 nucleotide sequence: TGTGCCAGCAGCAGGGGACTAGCGGCTGGAGATACGCAGTATTTT. Protein product: CASSRGLAAGDTQYF.

This chain links TRBV19 with TRBJ2-3; perhaps TRBD1 as D (5 bases). The V end was cut by 2 bases, the J end by 5 bases, with 11 bases between. The CDR3 length is 14 residues. Germline values: CDR1 LNHDA, CDR2 SQIVND (reference sequence). CDR3 residues: CASSIFLQGDTQYF. CDR3 DNA sequence: TGTGCCAGTAGTATATTTCTCCAGGGAGATACGCAGTATTTT.

This clone was seen only a few times. The DNA for the CDR3 is TGTGCCAGCTCACCAGAGGCGGGAGTCACCGGGGAGCTGTTTTTT. Amino acids: CASSPEAGVTGELFF. This chain connects TRBV18 to TRBJ2-2; 7 bases line up with TRBD2. V shed 2 bases and J 4 bases; nucleotides not matched to a gene: 4. The CDR3 contains 15 residues. Germline values: CDR1 KGHSH, CDR2 LQKENI.

J is TRBJ2-7 and V is TRBV11-2, with 7 positions matching TRBD2. The CDR3 consists of 13 residues. Germline CDR1 and CDR2: SGHAT and FQNNGV. V was clipped by 0 bases and J by 12 bases; unmatched bases: 8. The CDR3 is CASSLDPRGLLYF. The CDR3 coding sequence is TGTGCCAGCAGCTTAGACCCGCGGGGGTTGCTGTACTTC.

The CDR3 DNA is TGTGCCAGTAGTATATCCACTGGCAATCAGCCCCAGCATTTT. Amino acid sequence: CASSISTGNQPQHF. The J gene is TRBJ1-5, the V gene TRBV19; D unresolved. V was trimmed by 2 bases and J by 2 bases, leaving 7 bases between them. This CDR3 contains 14 residues. Germline V CDR1 and CDR2: LNHDA, SQIVND (reference sequence). The full variable domain, rest sourced from reference TRBV19 and TRBJ1-5, is DGGITQSPKYLFRKEGQNVTLSCEQNLNHDAMYWYRQDPGQGLRLIYYSQIVNDFQKGDIAEGYSVSREKKESFPLTVTSAQKNPTAFYLCASSISTGNQPQHFGDGTRLSIL.

The DNA of the CDR3 is TGTGCCAGCAGCCCCCATATGGGGGGGTACCAAGAGACCCAGTACTTC. Translating it yields CASSPHMGGYQETQYF. This sequence joins TRBV7-9 and TRBJ2-5, with 7 bases identical to TRBD2. V lost 5 bases, J lost 0 bases, and 9 bases stayed unmatched. Looked up from germline, CDR1 is SEHNR and CDR2 is FQNEAQ (reference sequence). The CDR3 length is 16 residues.

The V gene is TRBV4-3, the J gene TRBJ1-2, with 7 bases fitting TRBD1. This CDR3 has 14 residues. From germline, CDR1 is LGHNA and CDR2 YSLEER. V shed 8 bases, J shed 5 bases, and the junction held 11 bases outside the gene matches. CDR3 sequence (DNA): TGCGCCAGCCGGGGCAGGGGGGAGATATATGGCTACACCTTC. Encoded protein: CASRGRGEIYGYTF.

The chain uses TRBV6-5 and TRBJ2-3; TRBD1 might be the D (7 bases). The CDR3 covers 15 residues. The V gene lost 10 bases and the J gene lost 1 base, with 18 bases spanning the gap. Germline CDR1 MNHEY, CDR2 SVGAGI. The CDR3, as DNA: TGTGCCACCGGTCCGGAGGGGGCCCGCACAGATACGCAGTATTTT. Translation gives CATGPEGARTDTQYF.

This clone was counted between two and nine times. The rearrangement links TRBV29-1 to TRBJ1-3; 7 bases fit TRBD1. The V and J ends lost 7 bases and 0 bases, in that order; junction bases with no gene match: 6. This CDR3 contains 14 residues. Germline values: CDR1 SQVTM, CDR2 ANQGSEA. This CDR3 reads CSAWDRASGNTIYF. CDR3 bases: TGCAGCGCCTGGGACAGAGCCTCTGGAAACACCATATATTTT.

The chain carries TRBV18 and TRBJ2-3; 7 positions match TRBD1. From germline, CDR1 is KGHSH and CDR2 LQKENI. Trimming removed 6 bases from V and 8 bases from J; junction bases left unmatched: 14. The CDR3 totals 15 residues. CDR3 protein: CASSFSLDRQATQYF. The CDR3 region has the DNA TGTGCCAGCTCTTTTTCACTGGACAGGCAGGCTACGCAGTATTTT.

This clone was counted once. The chain combines TRBV4-3 with TRBJ2-1; 7 nucleotides line up with TRBD2. Germline assignment: CDR1 LGHNA and CDR2 YSLEER. Trimming cost V 0 bases and J 8 bases; bases outside gene matches: 10. The CDR3 consists of 16 residues. The CDR3 nucleotides read TGCGCCAGCAGCCAAGATTTGGGGGAGGGGCAAGATGAGCAGTTCTTC. It yields the protein CASSQDLGEGQDEQFF.

The chain has TRBV9 and TRBJ1-5; 10 bases align to TRBD1. V lost 3 bases, J lost 1 base, and 7 bases stayed unmatched. There are 17 residues in the CDR3. The germline CDR1 and CDR2 sequences are SGDLS and YYNGEE. The CDR3 bases are TGTGCCAGCAGCGCCGGGACAGGGGTAGGGAGCAATCAGCCCCAGCATTTT. This encodes CASSAGTGVGSNQPQHF.

The rearrangement links TRBV10-1 to TRBJ1-1; 7 bases map to TRBD1. Germline V gene lookup returns CDR1 WNHNN and CDR2 SYGVQD (reference sequence). The CDR3 runs to 13 residues. Germline trimming cut 5 bases from V and 4 bases from J; bases unmatched to any gene: 4. The CDR3 DNA reads TGCGCCAGCAGTACAGGGGCGAGCACTGAAGCTTTCTTT. It encodes CASSTGASTEAFF.

The chain carries TRBV9 and TRBJ2-5; tentative D call: TRBD2 (6 bases). Trimming stripped 3 bases from V and 6 bases from J, with 18 bases between. This CDR3 is 15 amino acids long. From germline, CDR1 is SGDLS and CDR2 YYNGEE. Here the CDR3 reads CASSGGGNSEQTQYF. CDR3 nucleotide sequence: TGTGCCAGCAGCGGAGGCGGGAACTCCGAGCAGACCCAGTACTTC. The complete variable domain, with remaining parts taken from reference TRBV9 and TRBJ2-5, reads DSGVTQTPKHLITATGQRVTLRCSPRSGDLSVYWYQQSLDQGLQFLIQYYNGEERAKGNILERFSAQQFPDLHSELNLSSLELGDSALYFCASSGGGNSEQTQYFGPGTRLLVL.